This T cell receptor (beta chain) was sequenced in a study of blood T cell repertoires in COVID-19 (TCRdb year 2020). Context from the whole study: Collaborator samples came from the United States, Italy and Spain and covered acute and convalescent phases of COVID-19. Samples were obtained from the ongoing ImmuneRACE study (first 160 participants) and from over 1,000 subjects provided by 6 global collaborators. The repertoires were released in a freely available public database intended as a resource for research on the immune response to SARS-CoV-2. The prospective study material was composed of cDNA or gDNA derived from T cells, B-cell-depleted T cells, or PBMCs. Where available, HLA class I and class II types were taken from metadata supplied by the sample provider and were not determined by assay-based typing. A de-identified subject ID, COVID-19 status, age in years and sex were almost always included in the sample metadata. Subjects who had been exposed to COVID-19, were actively infected with it, or had recovered from it provided the deeply sampled blood TCRbeta repertoires that made up the dataset. Here is what the overall study found, with its caveats: The quantity of clinical and demographic metadata differed by source and by participant and was supplied without curation.

This clone turned up a few times. The antigen this receptor binds is unknown. The record has no base qualities; no much larger clone is one base away. The germline V gene supplies CDR1 MNHEY and CDR2 SVGAGI. From V the trimming removes 7 bases and from J it removes 8 bases, while the gene matches leave 12 bases of the junction unaccounted for. CDR3 length: 15 amino acids, cysteine to phenylalanine. CDR3 DNA is the only sequence kept; it has 45 bases, read in frame from the first base. TCRbeta CDR3 regions were amplified from genomic DNA using the immunoSEQ Assay, a bias-controlled multiplex PCR. Turning to the authors' computational methods: Within the assay, amplification of reference gene primers was used to estimate how many nucleated cells each sample contained. Sequence reads were collapsed and filtered to measure the absolute abundance of every unique TCRbeta CDR3 rearrangement. Productive Simpson clonality was computed per sample as the square root of Simpson's diversity index over productive rearrangements. TCRdb took this table from immuneACCESS and kept in-frame rearrangements with V and J called. Such tables lack part of the clones; where checked against another copy, unresolved V genes explain under half of the gap, and the rest is unexplained. V, J and clone size are those of that table, while D and trimming were read from the DNA. Here the sample has roughly 40,000 clones; 60% to 80% occur a single time. Of the sample, roughly a third is held by the ten largest clones.

Collaborating institutions collected whole blood in K2EDTA tubes following their own protocols. Collaborator samples were shipped for TCRbeta analysis as frozen whole blood, isolated PBMCs, or DNA extracted from either sample type. This chain joins TRBV6-5 to TRBJ2-1, with 9 central nucleotides matching TRBD2. Sample: peripheral blood. This clonotype originated in a woman over 75 with acute or convalescent COVID-19. The CDR3 reads CASTRKIAGADEQFF. The nucleotide sequence reads as follows: TGTGCCAGCACTCGGAAGATAGCGGGAGCGGATGAGCAGTTCTTC.